This entry is about one T cell receptor beta chain. Its antigen is not identified. A read error is possible here, since a much larger clone lies one base away. Germline V lookup: CDR1 DFQATT, CDR2 SNEGSKA (reference sequence). There are 15 residues in the CDR3. Unmatched junction bases numbered 13, after V lost 1 base and J lost 10 bases. Researchers amplified the TCR beta CDR3 regions from RNA transcripts. Carried out on the TCR CDR3, a first-round RT-PCR used the HTBI primer set. TCRdb fed the multiplex PCR reads into MiXCR, producing one record per CDR3 protein. This sample carries hundreds of thousands of distinct CDR3 sequences, 14% of them seen once, and the ten largest clones take 10%. The data were obtained in a study of T cells in Graves' hyperthyroidism and ophthalmopathy. General study results and limits: Before onset, ophthalmopathy was predicted by the model a median approximately 6.7 months earlier. Researchers report that a 13 V-J model separated ophthalmopathy from stable hyperthyroidism. Most thyroid clonotypes with frequency above 0.001 were detected in blood.

The receptor was derived from a woman aged 18-29 years with Graves' hyperthyroidism. The rearrangement uses TRBV20-1 and TRBJ2-1; 7 bases align to TRBD2. Sequencing input: blood. The CDR3: CSARGRTSDGYEQFF. CDR3 sequence (DNA): TGCAGTGCTAGAGGCCGTACTAGCGATGGATACGAGCAGTTCTTC.